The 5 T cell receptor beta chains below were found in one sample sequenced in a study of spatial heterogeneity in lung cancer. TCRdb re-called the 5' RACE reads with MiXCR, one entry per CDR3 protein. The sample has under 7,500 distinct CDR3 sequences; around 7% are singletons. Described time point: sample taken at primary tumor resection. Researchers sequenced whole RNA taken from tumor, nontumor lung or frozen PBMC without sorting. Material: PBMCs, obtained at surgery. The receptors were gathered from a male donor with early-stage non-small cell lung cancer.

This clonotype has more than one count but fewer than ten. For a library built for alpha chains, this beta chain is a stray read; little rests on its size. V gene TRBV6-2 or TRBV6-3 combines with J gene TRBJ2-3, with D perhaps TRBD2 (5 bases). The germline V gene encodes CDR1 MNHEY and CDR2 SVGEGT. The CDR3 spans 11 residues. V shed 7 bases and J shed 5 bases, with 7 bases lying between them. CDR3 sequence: CASTRGDTQYF. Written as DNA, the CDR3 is TGTGCCAGCACCCGGGGAGATACGCAGTATTTT.

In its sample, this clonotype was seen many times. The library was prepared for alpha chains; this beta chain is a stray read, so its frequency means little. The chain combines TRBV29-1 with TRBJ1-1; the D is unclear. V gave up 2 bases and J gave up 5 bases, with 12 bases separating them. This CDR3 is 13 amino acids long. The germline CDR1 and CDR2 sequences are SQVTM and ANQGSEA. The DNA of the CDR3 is TGCAGCGTTGAAAGATCCTCGGGGACTGAAGCTTTCTTT. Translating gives CSVERSSGTEAFF.

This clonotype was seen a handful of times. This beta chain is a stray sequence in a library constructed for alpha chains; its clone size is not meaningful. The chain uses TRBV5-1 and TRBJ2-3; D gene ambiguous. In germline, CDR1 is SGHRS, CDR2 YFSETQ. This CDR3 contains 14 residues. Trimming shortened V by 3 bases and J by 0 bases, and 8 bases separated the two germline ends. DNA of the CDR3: TGCGCCAGCAGCTCAACAACTAGCACAGATACGCAGTATTTT. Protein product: CASSSTTSTDTQYF.

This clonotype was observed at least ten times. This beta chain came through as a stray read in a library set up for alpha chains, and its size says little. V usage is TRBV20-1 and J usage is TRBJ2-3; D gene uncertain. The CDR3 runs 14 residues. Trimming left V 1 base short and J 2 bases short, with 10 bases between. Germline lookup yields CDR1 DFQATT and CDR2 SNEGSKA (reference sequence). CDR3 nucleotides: TGCAGTGCTAGAGTGGATTCATCCACAGATACGCAGTATTTT. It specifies CSARVDSSTDTQYF.

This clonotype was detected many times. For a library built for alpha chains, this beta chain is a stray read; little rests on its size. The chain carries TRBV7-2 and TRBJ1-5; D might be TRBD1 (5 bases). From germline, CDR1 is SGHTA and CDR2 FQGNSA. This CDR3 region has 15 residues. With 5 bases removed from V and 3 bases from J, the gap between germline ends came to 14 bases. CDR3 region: CASSKETEVNQPQHF. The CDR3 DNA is TGTGCCAGCAGCAAAGAGACAGAGGTCAATCAGCCCCAGCATTTT.